Detailed here is one TCR beta chain. This clonotype appeared many times. The clone's antigen remains unknown. One base away there is no much larger clone; base qualities are not given. The data were produced on an Illumina HiSeq 1500. TCRdb reanalyzed the raw reads on its own, using fastp at Q25 for trimming and MiXCR for clone calling, and kept in-frame beta chains. Merged by CDR3 protein, the rows form single entries marked with the most common genes and DNA. This sample holds under 200,000 distinct CDR3 sequences; more than 9% were observed only once. Approximately 4.3% of the sample belongs to the ten largest clones. This sample was taken from a study of T cell repertoires in cytomegalovirus infection (dated by TCRdb to 2018 to 2020). As for the study more broadly: Because public TCR beta signatures pointed to carriage of CMV infection together with the matching HLA type, the HLA type of each donor mattered for the analysis.

CDR1 and CDR2 are drawn from the germline V gene (reference sequence): SGHKS, YYEKEE. At the junction V is shortened by 0 bases and J by 1 base; bases outside the gene matches: 7. The CDR3 sequence holds 18 residues, the cysteine and phenylalanine included. Only CDR3 DNA remains: 54 bases, in frame from the first base. Broad study findings and their caveats: In the ex vivo response, HLA-C-restricted CMV-specific TCR beta clonotypes were dominant, and in two of eight donors the single most frequent clonotype came from this HLA-C-restricted group. In both this cohort and an independent cohort of 352 donors, the cumulative frequency of public TCR beta family members distinguished carriers of CMV infection plus the relevant HLA type.

The clonotype comes from a human donor in good health (CMV status not recorded). Some clones in this sample may be carry-over from other donors' samples. The specimen was PBMCs. The rearranged chain carries TRBV5-5 and TRBJ2-3; 11 bases in the junction line up with TRBD2. The base sequence is TGTGCCAGCAGCTTGGTTAGCGGGAGGGCCCTGGGCACAGATACGCAGTATTTT. Its product reads: CASSLVSGRALGTDTQYF.